This T cell receptor (beta chain) was sequenced in a study of STAT5B mutations in CD4+ large granular lymphocyte leukemia. Study outcomes and limitations: Higher CD4+ than CD8+ T-LGLL clonality might reflect small sample size. No patients shared main leukemic clonotypes, though around 25% appeared at low frequency elsewhere.

CDR1 is SNHLY and CDR2 is FYNNEI in the germline V gene. With V trimmed by 4 bases and J by 3 bases, 8 bases remained unmatched. The CDR3 has 16 amino acids. In the original analysis: Lowest detectable productive clonotype frequency was 2.59 x 10-5. Libraries were prepared by immunoSEQ multiplex PCR; TCRdb keeps only in-frame clonotypes and omits some of them. That table supplies the V and J calls and clone size; D and trimming were determined from the DNA. The sample has about 30,000 clones, more than 60% seen once. Points on this clone: Its antigen is unknown.

Healthy controls were blood donor buffy coats. The gene calls are TRBV2 and TRBJ2-2, with 7 bases lining up with TRBD1. Input material: CD4+ T cells from blood buffy coats. The TCR comes from a human donor in good health. The CDR3 sequence: CASSARQGGYTGELFF. CDR3 sequence (DNA): TGTGCCAGCAGTGCCCGACAGGGCGGCTACACCGGGGAGCTGTTTTTT. Using reference TRBV2 and TRBJ2-2 for the parts outside the CDR3, the full variable domain is EPEVTQTPSHQVTQMGQEVILRCVPISNHLYFYWYRQILGQKVEFLVSFYNNEISEKSEIFDDQFSVERPDGSNFTLKIRSTKLEDSAMYFCASSARQGGYTGELFFGEGSRLTVL.